The 12 T cell receptor beta chains given below trace back to one sample, sequenced in a study of regulatory T cells in long-lasting Graves disease. Investigators prepared the TCR beta libraries by applying iRepertoire HTBI primers and Arm-PCR of CDR3 regions. TCRdb reprocessed the multiplex PCR reads with MiXCR, giving one entry per CDR3 protein. This table holds roughly 360,000 distinct CDR3 sequences, about 10% found once. The time point: newly diagnosed GD, antithyroid drugs for less than 3 months. The TCR library was made from RNA that had been extracted from PBMCs in TRIzol. These same records also appear under a second study, on T cells in Graves' hyperthyroidism and ophthalmopathy.

The source material was peripheral blood mononuclear cells (PBMCs), sampled at new diagnosis, from a patient treated with antithyroid drugs. The receptors originated from a woman aged 18-30 years with Graves disease.

As to this clonotype: This may arise from a read error, as a much more abundant clone is one base away. J is TRBJ2-5 and V is TRBV6-1; maybe TRBD2 (5 bases). In germline, CDR1 is MNHNS, CDR2 SASEGT. This CDR3 has 15 residues. Trimming stripped 5 bases from V and 11 bases from J, with 24 bases between. In DNA form, the CDR3 reads TGTGCCAGCAGTCAAGTGAGCGGTACCTACAATGAGCAGTACTTC. This translates into CASSQVSGTYNEQYF.

This clonotype was seen more than once but under ten times. The V and J genes are TRBV4-1 and TRBJ2-6; TRBD2 might be the D (5 bases). V shed 2 bases and J shed 0 bases, with 14 bases lying between them. Germline assignment: CDR1 MGHRA and CDR2 YSYEKL. The CDR3 contains 18 residues. As DNA, the CDR3 is TGCGCCAGCAGCCAAATCGGACTCATGAGCTCTGGGGCCAACGTCCTGACTTTC. Translation gives CASSQIGLMSSGANVLTF.

In this sample, this clonotype turned up a few times. This chain uses TRBV6-2 or TRBV6-3 with TRBJ1-1; D is ambiguous. With 2 bases removed from V and 2 bases from J, the gap between germline ends came to 6 bases. This CDR3 has 13 residues. CDR1 is MNHEY, CDR2 SVGEGT, per germline. Here the CDR3 reads CASSYEQNTEAFF. CDR3 in DNA: TGTGCCAGCAGTTACGAGCAAAACACTGAAGCTTTCTTT.

Of note for this clonotype: At one of its ends the junction is not consistent with the germline gene, which may arise from a read error. The chain couples TRBV20-1 to TRBJ1-2; D is undetermined. Per germline, CDR1 DFQATT and CDR2 SNEGSKA (reference sequence). CDR3 size: 14 residues. The CDR3 here is CSTRGYGGPYGYTF. The CDR3 nucleotides are TGCAGTACTAGAGGTTATGGAGGACCGTATGGCTACACCTTC.

The chain combines TRBV6-1 with TRBJ2-3; D is unclear. The CDR3 spans 13 residues. V lost 4 bases to trimming and J lost 6 bases, with 11 bases between them. The germline V gene has CDR1 MNHNS and CDR2 SASEGT. The CDR3 bases are TGTGCCAGCAGTGCGGAGCGTGGGGATACGCAGTATTTT. Translation: CASSAERGDTQYF.

This clonotype was observed many times. V and J are TRBV20-1 and TRBJ2-1; 7 bases align to TRBD2. The CDR3 is 13 residues long. Germline V lookup: CDR1 DFQATT, CDR2 SNEGSKA (reference sequence). Trimming at V came to 6 bases and at J to 0 bases, leaving 2 bases not matched to a gene. For the CDR3, the DNA is TGCAGTGCCGGGACTACCTCCTACAATGAGCAGTTCTTC. Translation gives CSAGTTSYNEQFF.

This clonotype was detected many times. This sequence joins TRBV12-3 or TRBV12-4 and TRBJ1-2, with TRBD1 matching over 7 bases. Losses at the gene ends were 5 bases for V and 4 bases for J; bases not matched to a gene: 7. This CDR3 spans 14 amino acids. CDR3 sequence reads: CASSSQTGFYGYTF. The CDR3 coding sequence is TGTGCCAGCAGTAGCCAGACAGGGTTCTATGGCTACACCTTC.

This clonotype was observed many times. The chain is built from TRBV20-1 and TRBJ2-4, with 8 bases fitting TRBD2. V trimming: 1 base; J trimming: 7 bases; junction bases outside the gene matches: 6. From germline, CDR1 is DFQATT and CDR2 SNEGSKA (reference sequence). CDR3 size: 14 residues. The CDR3 DNA sequence: TGCAGTGCTAGAGGACCGGGGGGGCCTAACATTCAGTACTTC. It is translated as CSARGPGGPNIQYF.

This clonotype was picked up a small number of times. The gene calls are TRBV7-6 and TRBJ2-7; unclear D gene. Germline lookup yields CDR1 SGHVS and CDR2 FNYEAQ. This CDR3 is 18 amino acids long. With 1 base removed from V and 4 bases from J, the gap between germline ends came to 23 bases. The chain's CDR3 is CASSLGAAPRGGAYEQYF. Written as DNA, the CDR3 is TGTGCCAGCAGCTTAGGGGCGGCGCCACGCGGCGGAGCATACGAGCAGTACTTC.

The V gene is TRBV19, the J gene TRBJ1-1, with 8 positions matching TRBD1. This CDR3 contains 14 residues. The germline gives CDR1 LNHDA, CDR2 SQIVND (reference sequence). J gave up 4 bases and V 5 bases, and 6 bases lay outside the gene matches. The CDR3 nucleotides read TGTGCCAGTAGTTTGATCGACAGGGGCACTGAAGCTTTCTTT. This gives the protein CASSLIDRGTEAFF. The whole variable domain, filled in from reference TRBV19 and TRBJ1-1, reads DGGITQSPKYLFRKEGQNVTLSCEQNLNHDAMYWYRQDPGQGLRLIYYSQIVNDFQKGDIAEGYSVSREKKESFPLTVTSAQKNPTAFYLCASSLIDRGTEAFFGQGTRLTVV.

In its sample, this clonotype was seen many times. The V call is TRBV5-5, the J call TRBJ1-1; the D is unclear. CDR3 length equals 16 residues. CDR1 SGHKS and CDR2 YYEKEE come from the germline V gene (reference sequence). V lost 4 bases to trimming and J lost 3 bases, with 19 bases between them. The CDR3 here is CASSRGQVDLHTEAFF. CDR3 bases: TGTGCCAGCAGCCGTGGGCAGGTGGATCTCCACACTGAAGCTTTCTTT.

Only a few counts were recorded for this clonotype. The rearrangement uses TRBV6-2 or TRBV6-3 and TRBJ1-2; 7 bases agree with TRBD1. This CDR3 is built from 14 residues. Germline-derived CDR1 and CDR2 are MNHEY and SVGEGT. V trimming: 7 bases; J trimming: 6 bases; junction bases outside the gene matches: 11. In DNA form, the CDR3 reads TGTGCCAGCACTCCGCACGGGACAGCTAATGGCTACACCTTC. This codes for CASTPHGTANGYTF.